This paragraph reports one T cell receptor (beta chain). Its antigen is still unknown. Synthesis of TCR beta cDNA was carried out from 500 ng total RNA with a constant-region primer. Researchers made the TCR beta libraries by running three nested multiplex PCR rounds with slightly modified ARM-PCR. Investigators reported that the first two PCR rounds, at 10 cycles each, used TRBV1-TRBV30 forward primers with a C-beta reverse primer. TCRdb re-derived calls from the multiplex PCR reads in MiXCR, one entry per CDR3 protein. The sample lists about 43,000 distinct CDR3 sequences, about three quarters occurring once. Germline V lookup: CDR1 SQVTM, CDR2 ANQGSEA. The CDR3 consists of 12 residues. The entry originates in a study of tumor-infiltrating lymphocytes in primary liver carcinoma. The wider study: Men and women, 30 to 69 years of age, made up the patients. The study reported T1-T3 N0M0 tumors spanning 4.2 to 10 cm. Whole-study results and caveats: Appearing in all five tumor regions was true of only about 7.5-24% of top clones.

Between roughly 17 and 31 mg of unsorted bulk tissue served as the source from which RNA and DNA were co-extracted. At sampling, these chronic HBV carriers had received no treatment. Sequencing was done on a sample of liver tumor tissue from sampling region 2. Subset of the sample: tumor region T2, inferior pole. The TCR originated in a middle-aged man with primary liver carcinoma and hepatitis B virus infection. The chain uses TRBV29-1 and TRBJ1-1; weak D call: TRBD1 (5 bases). In DNA form, the CDR3 reads TGCATCGTGGTAACGGGGGGCACTGAAGCTTTCTTT. This encodes CIVVTGGTEAFF.